The 9 T cell receptor beta chains listed next were all sequenced from one sample in a study of blood T cell repertoires in COVID-19 (TCRdb year 2020). Library prep was done by the immunoSEQ multiplex PCR assay. The table comes from immuneACCESS by way of TCRdb, which keeps in-frame sequences with V and J called. Part of the clones is missing from these tables; in studies checked, under half for an unresolved V gene and the rest for unknown reasons. The sample yields about 270,000 clones; 85% to 90% were counted once. Together, the top ten hold 10% to 15% of the sample. The sample consisted of peripheral blood. The receptors derive from a human donor in a cohort sampled during active COVID-19.

V gene TRBV7-2 combines with J gene TRBJ1-1; D call uncertain. Germline values: CDR1 SGHTA, CDR2 FQGNSA. Trimming removed 6 bases from V and 0 bases from J, with 14 bases in between. CDR3 size: 15 residues. CDR3 amino acids: CASRDQAGMNTEAFF. The CDR3 DNA reads TGTGCCAGCAGAGACCAAGCGGGCATGAACACTGAAGCTTTCTTT.

This chain joins TRBV30 and TRBJ2-1, with D tentatively TRBD1 (5 bases). The CDR3 has 10 amino acids. Deletions cut 5 bases from V and 9 bases from J, with 8 bases between. Germline V gives CDR1 GTSNPN, CDR2 SVGIG (reference sequence). CDR3 nucleotide sequence: TGTGCCTGGGGGGCTGGTGAGCAGTTCTTC. Protein: CAWGAGEQFF.

V is TRBV15 and J is TRBJ2-1; 9 nucleotides line up with TRBD1. V trimming: 3 bases; J trimming: 2 bases; junction bases outside the gene matches: 5. The germline V gene encodes CDR1 LNHNV and CDR2 YYDKDF (reference sequence). The CDR3 is 16 residues long. The CDR3: CATSSGTGKPYNEQFF. The CDR3 DNA reads as TGTGCCACCAGCAGCGGGACAGGGAAACCCTACAATGAGCAGTTCTTC.

V usage is TRBV6-5 and J usage is TRBJ1-1, with 9 bases fitting TRBD1. The V gene's germline CDR1 is MNHEY and CDR2 SVGAGI. This CDR3 is built from 12 residues. Losses at the gene ends were 2 bases for V and 9 bases for J; bases not matched to a gene: 1. CDR3 bases: TGTGCCAGCAGTTACGGGACAGGGAAAGCTTTCTTT. Translated: CASSYGTGKAFF.

This clone showed up just once. J is TRBJ2-1 and V is TRBV28, with 7 bases lining up with TRBD2. CDR1 and CDR2 (germline): MDHEN, SYDVKM. The CDR3 extends over 15 amino acids. Trimming cost V 6 bases and J 4 bases; bases outside gene matches: 9. CDR3 bases: TGTGCCAGCAGACTTCTAGCGGAGGTTTACAATGAGCAGTTCTTC. Amino acids: CASRLLAEVYNEQFF.

There are a few counts of this clone. The chain has TRBV11-2 and TRBJ1-1; 8 bases agree with TRBD1. The CDR3 runs 15 residues. Trimming took 5 bases from V and 12 from J; bases not matched to a gene: 17. Per the germline V gene, CDR1 is SGHAT and CDR2 is FQNNGV. The CDR3: CASSRTPGQAVATFF. Here the CDR3 DNA reads TGTGCCAGCAGCCGGACACCGGGACAGGCGGTGGCTACTTTCTTT.

The V call is TRBV2, the J call TRBJ1-4; 7 nucleotides agree with TRBD1. Per germline, CDR1 SNHLY and CDR2 FYNNEI. With V trimmed by 8 bases and J by 8 bases, 11 bases remained unmatched. CDR3 length equals 14 residues. CDR3 sequence: CASEPGQRGEKLFF. DNA for the CDR3: TGTGCCAGCGAACCGGGACAGAGGGGGGAAAAACTGTTTTTT.

This sequence joins TRBV5-1 and TRBJ2-7; TRBD2 might be the D (6 bases). Trimming took off 0 bases at V and 7 bases at J, with 11 bases between the two ends. Looked up from germline, CDR1 is SGHRS and CDR2 is YFSETQ. CDR3 size: 13 residues. This CDR3 is CASSLAWGEEQYF. The CDR3 coding sequence is TGCGCCAGCAGCTTGGCCTGGGGGGAGGAGCAGTACTTC.

The V call is TRBV7-6, the J call TRBJ1-6; D perhaps matches TRBD1 (6 bases). Germline CDR1 reads SGHVS; CDR2 reads FNYEAQ. This CDR3 is 15 amino acids long. V lost 1 base and J 3 bases, leaving 7 bases between the germline ends. This chain's CDR3 is CASSLDRDYNSPLHF. The DNA of the CDR3 is TGTGCCAGCAGCTTAGACAGGGACTATAATTCACCCCTCCACTTT.